This TCR beta chain emerged from a study of Graves' ophthalmopathy and Graves' hyperthyroidism. Regarding the study as a whole: Blood also held most thyroid clonotypes expanded above 0.001 frequency. Stable hyperthyroidism and ophthalmopathy were told apart by a 13-signature model, which achieved less than 90% sensitivity and around 77% specificity.

This clonotype showed up just once. What it recognizes is unknown. RNA transcripts were the template, and TCR beta CDR3 regions were amplified from them. HTBI primers were used in a first-round RT-PCR, which preceded a second-round multiplex PCR. TCRdb called the multiplex PCR reads again in MiXCR, with one record for every CDR3 protein. The data hold 560,000 or so distinct CDR3 sequences, with about 40% observed a single time. The specimen sequenced was peripheral blood or thyroid tissue (not recorded which). This receptor was obtained from an adult man with Graves' hyperthyroidism.

The CDR3 DNA is TGTGCCAGCAGCCCCCCGGGACAGGGGGTGAGCACAGATACGCAGTATTTT. Translation: CASSPPGQGVSTDTQYF. The rearrangement uses TRBV7-9 and TRBJ2-3; 11 bases are shared with TRBD1. Germline lookup yields CDR1 SEHNR and CDR2 FQNEAQ (reference sequence). The CDR3 contains 17 residues. Germline trimming cut 5 bases from V and 0 bases from J; bases unmatched to any gene: 7.